This T cell receptor (beta chain) is from a study of Ad26.COV2.S vaccination and SARS-CoV-2 variants. The wider study: Doses of Ad26.COV2.S were injected into muscle once or twice, 56 days apart.

Libraries were prepared by immunoSEQ multiplex PCR; TCRdb keeps only in-frame clonotypes and omits some of them. Of about 350,000 clones listed, roughly 90% are singletons. Trimming pared 6 bases from V and 3 bases from J, leaving 2 bases between. This CDR3 is 10 amino acids long. Germline CDR1 MDHEN, CDR2 SYDVKM. Treatment given: over 15 received Ad26.COV2.S at low or high dose, single or two shots; five or six received placebo; per-sample allocation not given. Following the first vaccine or placebo injection, samples were taken on day 63. The sample here was peripheral blood, taken in a trial of Ad26.COV2.S vaccine versus placebo. The rearrangement joins TRBV28 to TRBJ1-1; D is uncertain. This TCR was sampled from a person aged 18-65 years who received the Ad26.COV2.S COVID-19 vaccine or a placebo. The CDR3 reads CASRDTEAFF. The CDR3 DNA sequence: TGTGCCAGCAGGGACACTGAAGCTTTCTTT.